Presented here are 30 T cell receptor beta chains from one specimen sequenced in a study of T cell repertoires and HLA-DP antigens. These receptors are not linked to any known antigen. Some clones are missing from TCRdb's copy, which holds only in-frame ones; the method was immunoSEQ multiplex PCR. The sample has almost 90,000 clones, about nine tenths seen once; the top ten hold roughly 1.5%. Sequenced sample: CD4+ T cells from PBMCs. The receptor set was obtained from a man in his fifties or sixties in good health and CMV-seronegative.

The chain combines TRBV2 with TRBJ2-1, with 8 positions matching TRBD2. This CDR3 spans 11 amino acids. J lost 10 bases, V lost 6 bases, and 2 bases had no gene match. The germline gives CDR1 SNHLY, CDR2 FYNNEI. CDR3 residues: CASRLAGEQFF. The DNA of the CDR3 is TGTGCCAGCAGGTTAGCGGGGGAGCAGTTCTTC.

The V gene is TRBV27, the J gene TRBJ1-5, with 7 bases fitting TRBD1. CDR1 and CDR2 (germline): MNHEY, SMNVEV (reference sequence). CDR3 length equals 15 residues. With V trimmed by 6 bases and J by 6 bases, 11 bases remained unmatched. Here the CDR3 reads CASRQAQGGIQPQHF. CDR3 DNA sequence: TGTGCCAGCAGGCAAGCTCAGGGGGGGATTCAGCCCCAGCATTTT.

The chain recombines TRBV5-1 with TRBJ2-2, with TRBD1 as a possible D gene (5 bases). CDR1 SGHRS and CDR2 YFSETQ come from the germline V gene. The CDR3 loop spans 15 amino acids. V was pared by 0 bases and J by 1 base, with 7 bases between. The CDR3 sequence: CASSLVTGNTGELFF. The CDR3 region has the DNA TGCGCCAGCAGCTTGGTCACAGGGAACACCGGGGAGCTGTTTTTT.

CDR3: CASSLQDYTEAFF. CDR3 nucleotides: TGTGCCAGCAGCTTGCAGGACTACACTGAAGCTTTCTTT. This chain connects TRBV7-6 to TRBJ1-1; D gene uncertain. This CDR3 spans 13 amino acids. Germline V gene sequence: CDR1 SGHVS, CDR2 FNYEAQ. The V end lost 3 bases, the J end lost 3 bases, and 8 bases lay between the germline ends.

CDR3 in amino acids: CASSIGQGGNQPQHF. DNA for the CDR3: TGTGCCAGTAGTATAGGACAGGGAGGCAATCAGCCCCAGCATTTT. The chain carries TRBV19 and TRBJ1-5; 7 bases map to TRBD1. The CDR3 length is 15 residues. With 1 base clipped from V and 2 bases from J, the junction kept 2 bases outside the gene matches. Germline loops: CDR1 LNHDA, CDR2 SQIVND (reference sequence).

This sequence joins TRBV30 and TRBJ2-3, with 8 bases fitting TRBD2. Germline assignment: CDR1 GTSNPN and CDR2 SVGIG (reference sequence). J was trimmed by 1 base and V by 3 bases; bases with no gene match: 6. The CDR3 length is 15 residues. The CDR3: CAWRGPGRGTDTQYF. In nucleotides, the CDR3 is TGTGCCTGGAGGGGCCCCGGGAGGGGCACAGATACGCAGTATTTT.

The gene calls are TRBV5-3 and TRBJ1-1; a weak D match, TRBD1 (5 bases). TRBV5-3 is treated as an ORF (open reading frame) with a function not yet certain. With 3 bases removed from V and 1 base from J, the gap between germline ends came to 16 bases. CDR3 length: 16 amino acids. CDR3 in DNA: TGTGCCAGAAGCTGGTTCCGAACAGGTACGAACACTGAAGCTTTCTTT. Translated: CARSWFRTGTNTEAFF.

The rearrangement uses TRBV11-1 and TRBJ2-1, with D hard to call. Deletions cut 0 bases from V and 5 bases from J, with 14 bases between. Germline values: CDR1 SGHAT, CDR2 FQDESV (reference sequence). The CDR3 consists of 16 residues. CDR3 protein: CASSLAWAESHNEQFF. CDR3 bases: TGTGCCAGCAGCTTAGCGTGGGCGGAGTCCCACAATGAGCAGTTCTTC. Full variable domain (remainder filled in from reference TRBV11-1 and TRBJ2-1): EAEVAQSPRYKITEKSQAVAFWCDPISGHATLYWYRQILGQGPELLVQFQDESVVDDSQLPKDRFSAERLKGVDSTLKIQPAELGDSAMYLCASSLAWAESHNEQFFGPGTRLTVL.

The chain employs TRBV7-2 and TRBJ2-4; D is perhaps TRBD1 (6 bases). V was pared by 5 bases and J by 0 bases, with 17 bases between. This CDR3 comprises 17 residues. CDR1 SGHTA and CDR2 FQGNSA come from the germline V gene. CDR3 in amino acids: CASSPQQGRVAKNIQYF. The CDR3 DNA sequence: TGTGCCAGCAGCCCACAACAGGGCCGGGTAGCCAAAAACATTCAGTACTTC.

This chain connects TRBV19 to TRBJ2-7, with D possibly being TRBD1 (5 bases). This CDR3 region has 14 residues. Germline V gene sequence: CDR1 LNHDA, CDR2 SQIVND (reference sequence). Trimming took 0 bases from V and 2 from J, leaving 8 bases between them. The CDR3 DNA sequence: TGTGCCAGTAGTATAGATCGGACACCCTACGAGCAGTACTTC. Translation: CASSIDRTPYEQYF.

The rearrangement joins TRBV7-2 to TRBJ2-4; possibly TRBD2 for D (6 bases). Trimming took 1 base from V and 3 from J, leaving 16 bases between them. Germline V gene sequence: CDR1 SGHTA, CDR2 FQGNSA. The CDR3 runs to 17 residues. DNA of the CDR3: TGTGCCAGCAGCTTAGTGGCGGGGCTGGGGGGCAAAAACATTCAGTACTTC. This sequence encodes CASSLVAGLGGKNIQYF.

J is TRBJ1-2 and V is TRBV4-1; D is uncertain. Germline CDR1 is MGHRA and CDR2 is YSYEKL. The CDR3 consists of 12 residues. V gave up 6 bases and J gave up 8 bases, with 13 bases separating them. The CDR3 DNA reads TGCGCCAGCAGTCAGGTACTGGGGGGCTACACCTTC. As protein: CASSQVLGGYTF.

Remarks on this clone: The same CDR3 also results from other DNA sequences found in this sample. V is TRBV6-7 and J is TRBJ1-5, with no clear D. TRBV6-7 is treated as an ORF (open reading frame) with a function not yet certain. Trimming cost V 8 bases and J 5 bases, with 16 bases left between them. The CDR3 covers 14 residues. CDR3 bases: TGTGCCAGCGGCCCGAGGGCCTGGGATCAGCCCCAGCATTTT. Translating it yields CASGPRAWDQPQHF.

The V call is TRBV2, the J call TRBJ1-5; the match to TRBD1 covers 10 bases. The CDR3 runs 15 residues. J lost 2 bases, V lost 4 bases, and 2 bases had no gene match. The germline V gene has CDR1 SNHLY and CDR2 FYNNEI. The CDR3 sequence is CASSGGTGGNQPQHF. The DNA of the CDR3 is TGTGCCAGCAGTGGCGGGACAGGGGGCAATCAGCCCCAGCATTTT.

This chain connects TRBV7-9 to TRBJ1-4; possible D gene TRBD1, 5 bases. Trimming pared 2 bases from V and 4 bases from J, leaving 8 bases between. Germline CDR1 is SEHNR and CDR2 is FQNEAQ (reference sequence). This CDR3 contains 14 residues. The CDR3 is CASSLTGLNEKLFF. In nucleotides, the CDR3 is TGTGCCAGCAGCTTAACAGGACTTAATGAAAAACTGTTTTTT.

This clone is a singleton in its sample. The gene calls are TRBV6-1 and TRBJ1-6; D is perhaps TRBD1 (6 bases). CDR1 is MNHNS, CDR2 SASEGT, per germline. Trimming removed 8 bases from V and 10 bases from J, with 18 bases in between. The CDR3 runs 14 residues. CDR3 nucleotides: TGTGCCAGCTTTAACAGGGCGACGGTCTCACCCCTCCACTTT. Its protein product is CASFNRATVSPLHF.

The chain combines TRBV6-5 with TRBJ1-2; 7 nucleotides agree with TRBD1. V shed 5 bases and J 6 bases; nucleotides not matched to a gene: 9. Germline assignment: CDR1 MNHEY and CDR2 SVGAGI. CDR3 length equals 14 residues. CDR3 loop: CASSPRQGLDGYTF. CDR3 nucleotide sequence: TGTGCCAGCAGTCCACGACAGGGTCTTGATGGCTACACCTTC.

This clone was recorded once. The rearrangement links TRBV11-3 to TRBJ1-1; D is undetermined. CDR3 length equals 13 residues. Trimming removed 5 bases from V and 1 base from J, with 8 bases in between. Germline-derived CDR1 and CDR2 are SGHNT and YENEEA. The CDR3 loop reads CASSLGRNTEAFF. CDR3 nucleotide sequence: TGTGCCAGCAGCCTAGGGAGGAACACTGAAGCTTTCTTT.

This clone was counted a few times. J is TRBJ1-3 and V is TRBV27; tentative D call: TRBD1 (6 bases). The length of the CDR3 is 12 residues. CDR1 is MNHEY, CDR2 SMNVEV, per germline (reference sequence). The V end lost 7 bases, the J end lost 8 bases, and 12 bases lay between the germline ends. DNA of the CDR3: TGTGCCAGCACCCTACAGGGTTACACCATATATTTT. Its protein product is CASTLQGYTIYF.

The gene calls are TRBV29-1 and TRBJ2-5, with D uncertain. The V and J ends lost 3 bases and 5 bases respectively, with 16 bases between them. CDR1 SQVTM and CDR2 ANQGSEA come from the germline V gene. The CDR3 spans 14 residues. For the CDR3, the DNA is TGCAGCGTTGATTCCAGCGTGATGTCTGAGACCCAGTACTTC. Translation: CSVDSSVMSETQYF.

The V gene is TRBV6-5, the J gene TRBJ1-1; D might be TRBD1 (6 bases). The CDR3 runs 13 residues. Germline CDR1 and CDR2: MNHEY and SVGAGI. The V and J ends lost 5 bases and 11 bases respectively, with 18 bases between them. Here the CDR3 reads CASSPTLQGSAFF. CDR3 sequence (DNA): TGTGCCAGCAGTCCGACCCTACAGGGCTCGGCTTTCTTT.

Worth noting for this clone: In the same sample, other DNA sequences code for this CDR3. The chain employs TRBV30 and TRBJ2-1; TRBD2 might be the D (6 bases). V was shortened by 2 bases and J by 4 bases, with 6 bases between the two germline ends. CDR1 GTSNPN and CDR2 SVGIG come from the germline V gene (reference sequence). The CDR3 covers 12 residues. The DNA for the CDR3 is TGTGCCTGGAGTCGGGGGTACAATGAGCAGTTCTTC. Translation: CAWSRGYNEQFF.

The V gene is TRBV30, the J gene TRBJ2-5; no reliable D call. CDR1 GTSNPN and CDR2 SVGIG come from the germline V gene (reference sequence). Trimming left V 5 bases short and J 1 base short, with 8 bases between. The CDR3 spans 12 residues. The CDR3: CAWGPGQETQYF. In DNA form, the CDR3 reads TGTGCCTGGGGTCCGGGCCAAGAGACCCAGTACTTC.

This chain uses TRBV18 with TRBJ2-5; tentative D call: TRBD2 (6 bases). The V gene lost 1 base and the J gene lost 0 bases, with 9 bases spanning the gap. The length of the CDR3 is 15 residues. Per the germline V gene, CDR1 is KGHSH and CDR2 is LQKENI. CDR3 amino acids: CASSPQRGNQETQYF. The CDR3 DNA sequence: TGTGCCAGCTCACCACAACGGGGGAACCAAGAGACCCAGTACTTC.

The chain has TRBV19 and TRBJ2-6; TRBD1 is a possible D gene (5 bases). Germline-derived CDR1 and CDR2 are LNHDA and SQIVND (reference sequence). Trimming removed 3 bases at V and 4 bases at J, with 13 bases between. The CDR3 consists of 16 residues. In DNA, the CDR3 is TGTGCCAGTAGTATCACAGGCGCCCTCGGGGCCAACGTCCTGACTTTC. Its translation: CASSITGALGANVLTF.

This clone was found once. This chain uses TRBV5-5 with TRBJ1-2; the D gene is possibly TRBD1 (6 bases). The CDR3 length is 14 residues. CDR1 is SGHKS, CDR2 YYEKEE, per germline (reference sequence). Trimming shortened V by 5 bases and J by 5 bases, and 16 bases separated the two germline ends. The CDR3 bases are TGTGCCAGCAGACCCCGGGACATGCTTTATGGCTACACCTTC. This gives the protein CASRPRDMLYGYTF.

This clone was counted only a few times. V is TRBV5-6 and J is TRBJ2-3; TRBD2 agrees at 11 bases. V lost 4 bases, J lost 6 bases, and 19 bases stayed unmatched. This CDR3 is 19 amino acids long. Germline V gives CDR1 SGHDT, CDR2 YYEEEE. The CDR3 DNA reads as TGTGCCAGCAGCAAGACACCGGGGGGGCTAGCGGGGGGAACGGATACGCAGTATTTT. This codes for CASSKTPGGLAGGTDTQYF.

The rearrangement uses TRBV19 and TRBJ2-2; 10 bases are a match to TRBD1. Unmatched junction bases numbered 7, after V lost 8 bases and J lost 4 bases. Germline V gene data show CDR1 as LNHDA and CDR2 as SQIVND (reference sequence). The CDR3 has 15 amino acids. The CDR3 coding sequence is TGTGCCAGTCGGACAGGGGGTATGGTCACCGGGGAGCTGTTTTTT. It specifies CASRTGGMVTGELFF.

The J gene is TRBJ2-5, the V gene TRBV5-4; TRBD2 matches at 13 bases. V shed 4 bases, J shed 3 bases, and the junction held 9 bases outside the gene matches. From germline, CDR1 is SGHNT and CDR2 YYREEE (reference sequence). The CDR3 has 17 residues. The chain's CDR3 is CASSKSSGTSGKETQYF. Written as DNA, the CDR3 is TGTGCCAGCAGCAAATCATCCGGGACTAGCGGGAAAGAGACCCAGTACTTC. The whole variable domain, filled in from reference TRBV5-4 and TRBJ2-5, reads ETGVTQSPTHLIKTRGQQVTLRCSSQSGHNTVSWYQQALGQGPQFIFQYYREEENGRGNFPPRFSGLQFPNYSSELNVNALELDDSALYLCASSKSSGTSGKETQYFGPGTRLLVL.

The CDR3 DNA reads TGTGCCAGCAGTCAGGGGTTAGGAGAGACCTACGAGCAGTACTTC. Its translation: CASSQGLGETYEQYF. The chain has TRBV6-1 and TRBJ2-7; D possibly corresponds to TRBD1 (6 bases). Trimming took off 5 bases at V and 2 bases at J, with 16 bases between the two ends. Germline lookup yields CDR1 MNHNS and CDR2 SASEGT. The CDR3 runs 15 residues.